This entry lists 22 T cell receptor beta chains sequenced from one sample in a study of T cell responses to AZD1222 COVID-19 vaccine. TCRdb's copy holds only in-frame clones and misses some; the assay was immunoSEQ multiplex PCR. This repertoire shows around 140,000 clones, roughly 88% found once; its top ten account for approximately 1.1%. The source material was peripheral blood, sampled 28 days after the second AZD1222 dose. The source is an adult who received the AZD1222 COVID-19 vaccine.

Here the CDR3 reads CASSEWRPNEKLFF. The CDR3 bases are TGTGCCAGCAGTGAATGGAGGCCTAATGAAAAACTGTTTTTT. The gene calls are TRBV6-1 and TRBJ1-4; D unresolved. V lost 2 bases, J lost 3 bases, and 7 bases lay in between. CDR3 length: 14 amino acids. CDR1 MNHNS and CDR2 SASEGT come from the germline V gene.

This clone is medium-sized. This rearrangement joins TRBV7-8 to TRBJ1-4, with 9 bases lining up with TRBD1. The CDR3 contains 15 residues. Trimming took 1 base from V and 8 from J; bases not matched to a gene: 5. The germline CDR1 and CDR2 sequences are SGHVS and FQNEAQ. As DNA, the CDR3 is TGTGCCAGCAGCTTAGTGGGACAGGGTGGAGAAAAACTGTTTTTT. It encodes CASSLVGQGGEKLFF. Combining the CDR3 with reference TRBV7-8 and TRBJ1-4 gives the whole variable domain GAGVSQSPRYKVAKRGQDVALRCDPISGHVSLFWYQQALGQGPEFLTYFQNEAQLDKSGLPSDRFFAERPEGSVSTLKIQRTQQEDSAVYLCASSLVGQGGEKLFFGSGTQLSVL.

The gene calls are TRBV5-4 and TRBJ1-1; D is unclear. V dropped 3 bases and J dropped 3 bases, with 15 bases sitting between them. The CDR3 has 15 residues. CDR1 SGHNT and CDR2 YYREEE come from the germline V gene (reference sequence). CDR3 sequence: CASSYQNGPDTEAFF. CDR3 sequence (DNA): TGTGCCAGCAGCTACCAGAATGGACCTGACACTGAAGCTTTCTTT.

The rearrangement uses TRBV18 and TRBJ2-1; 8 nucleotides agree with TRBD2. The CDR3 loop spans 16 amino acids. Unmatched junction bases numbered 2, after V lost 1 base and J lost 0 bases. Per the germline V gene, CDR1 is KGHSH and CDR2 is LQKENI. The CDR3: CASSPLAGSSYNEQFF. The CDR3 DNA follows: TGTGCCAGCTCACCACTAGCGGGGAGCTCCTACAATGAGCAGTTCTTC.

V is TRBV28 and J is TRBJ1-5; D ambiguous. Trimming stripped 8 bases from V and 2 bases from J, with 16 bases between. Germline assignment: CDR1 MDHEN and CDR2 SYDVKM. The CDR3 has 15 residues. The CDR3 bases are TGTGCCAGCGCTCGACTGAGTGGCGGCAATCAGCCCCAGCATTTT. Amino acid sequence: CASARLSGGNQPQHF.

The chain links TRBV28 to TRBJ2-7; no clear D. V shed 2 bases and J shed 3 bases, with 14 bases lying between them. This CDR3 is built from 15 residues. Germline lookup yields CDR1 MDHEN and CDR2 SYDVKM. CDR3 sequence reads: CASSLDRARGYEQYF. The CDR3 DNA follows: TGTGCCAGCAGTTTAGATCGAGCCCGAGGCTACGAGCAGTACTTC.

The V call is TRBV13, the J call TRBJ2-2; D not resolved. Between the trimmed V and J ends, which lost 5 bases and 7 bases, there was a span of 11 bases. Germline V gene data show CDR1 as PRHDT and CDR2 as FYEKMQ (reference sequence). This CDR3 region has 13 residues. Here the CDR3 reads CASSRRRIGELFF. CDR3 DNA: TGTGCCAGCAGCCGACGGAGAATCGGGGAGCTGTTTTTT.

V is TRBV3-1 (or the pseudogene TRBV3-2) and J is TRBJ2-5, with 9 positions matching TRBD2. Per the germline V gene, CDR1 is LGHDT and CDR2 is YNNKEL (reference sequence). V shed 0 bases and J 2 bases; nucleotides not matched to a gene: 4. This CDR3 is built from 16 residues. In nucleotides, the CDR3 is TGTGCCAGCAGCCAAGAGGTTCTAGCGGGACAAGAGACCCAGTACTTC. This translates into CASSQEVLAGQETQYF.

DNA of the CDR3: TGTGCCAGTAGTATACCTATAGGCCTAGCGGGAACCTACGAGCAGTACTTC. Its protein product is CASSIPIGLAGTYEQYF. The V and J genes are TRBV19 and TRBJ2-7, with TRBD2 identical over 9 bases. The CDR3 spans 17 residues. With 2 bases clipped from V and 2 bases from J, the junction kept 10 bases outside the gene matches. Germline lookup yields CDR1 LNHDA and CDR2 SQIVND (reference sequence).

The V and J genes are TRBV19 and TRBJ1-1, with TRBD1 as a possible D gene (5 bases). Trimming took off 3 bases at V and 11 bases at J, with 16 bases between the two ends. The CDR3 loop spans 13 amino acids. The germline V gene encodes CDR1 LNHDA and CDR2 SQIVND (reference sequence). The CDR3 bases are TGTGCCAGTAGTATCCAGACCGGGGCTCCGGCTTTCTTT. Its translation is CASSIQTGAPAFF.

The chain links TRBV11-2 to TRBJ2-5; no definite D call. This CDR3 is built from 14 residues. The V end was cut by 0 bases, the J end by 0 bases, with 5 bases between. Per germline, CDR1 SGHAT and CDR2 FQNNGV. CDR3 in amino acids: CASSLDTNQETQYF. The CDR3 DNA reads TGTGCCAGCAGCTTAGACACCAACCAAGAGACCCAGTACTTC.

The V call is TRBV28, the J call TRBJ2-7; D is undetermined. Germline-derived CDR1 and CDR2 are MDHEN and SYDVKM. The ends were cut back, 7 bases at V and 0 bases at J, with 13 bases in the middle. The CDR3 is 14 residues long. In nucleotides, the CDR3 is TGTGCCAGCACCCCTCAAGGGATCTCCTACGAGCAGTACTTC. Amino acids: CASTPQGISYEQYF.

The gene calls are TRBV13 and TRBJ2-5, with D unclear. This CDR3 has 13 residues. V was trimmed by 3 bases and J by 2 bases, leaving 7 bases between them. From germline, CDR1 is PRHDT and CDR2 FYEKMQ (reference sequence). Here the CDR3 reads CASSFRAQETQYF. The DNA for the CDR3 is TGTGCCAGCAGCTTCCGGGCACAAGAGACCCAGTACTTC.

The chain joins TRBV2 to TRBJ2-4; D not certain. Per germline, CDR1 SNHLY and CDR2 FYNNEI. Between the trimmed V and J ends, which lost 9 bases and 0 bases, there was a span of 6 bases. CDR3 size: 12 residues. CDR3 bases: TGTGCCAGAGGTCTAGCCAAAAACATTCAGTACTTC. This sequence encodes CARGLAKNIQYF.

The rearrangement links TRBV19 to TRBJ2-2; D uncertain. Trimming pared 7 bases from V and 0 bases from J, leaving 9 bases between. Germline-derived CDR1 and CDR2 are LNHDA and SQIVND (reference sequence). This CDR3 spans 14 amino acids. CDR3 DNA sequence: TGTGCCAGTAAGCAGGACCCGAACACCGGGGAGCTGTTTTTT. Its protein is CASKQDPNTGELFF.

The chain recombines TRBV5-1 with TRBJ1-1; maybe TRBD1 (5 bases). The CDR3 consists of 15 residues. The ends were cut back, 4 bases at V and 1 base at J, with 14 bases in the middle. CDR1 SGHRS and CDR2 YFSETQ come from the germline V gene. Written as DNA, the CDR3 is TGCGCCAGCAGCCCTTGGGACGCAAAGAACACTGAAGCTTTCTTT. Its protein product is CASSPWDAKNTEAFF.

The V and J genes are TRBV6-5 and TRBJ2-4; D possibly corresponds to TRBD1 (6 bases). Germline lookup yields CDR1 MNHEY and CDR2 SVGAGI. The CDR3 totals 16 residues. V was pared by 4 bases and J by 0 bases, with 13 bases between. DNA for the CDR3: TGTGCCAGCAGTTCCCTGAGGGGGTCAGCCAAAAACATTCAGTACTTC. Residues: CASSSLRGSAKNIQYF.

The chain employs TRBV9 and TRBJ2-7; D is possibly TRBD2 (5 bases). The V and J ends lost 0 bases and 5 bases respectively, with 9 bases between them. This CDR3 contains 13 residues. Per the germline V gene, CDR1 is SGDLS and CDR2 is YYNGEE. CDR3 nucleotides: TGTGCCAGCAGCGTAGGAGGACTCCACGAGCAGTACTTC. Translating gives CASSVGGLHEQYF. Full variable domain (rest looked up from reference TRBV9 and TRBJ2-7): DSGVTQTPKHLITATGQRVTLRCSPRSGDLSVYWYQQSLDQGLQFLIQYYNGEERAKGNILERFSAQQFPDLHSELNLSSLELGDSALYFCASSVGGLHEQYFGPGTRLTVT.

CDR3 amino acids: CASNPRGTYNEQFF. The CDR3 DNA is TGTGCCAGCAACCCGCGTGGGACCTACAATGAGCAGTTCTTC. This rearrangement joins TRBV5-4 to TRBJ2-1; no reliable D call. Germline lookup yields CDR1 SGHNT and CDR2 YYREEE (reference sequence). CDR3 length equals 14 residues. V was cut by 6 bases and J by 2 bases, with 12 bases left in between.

The CDR3 bases are TGCGCCAGCAAAAATGGGACAGGTAGCACAGATACGCAGTATTTT. Protein: CASKNGTGSTDTQYF. The genes are TRBV5-1 and TRBJ2-3, with 8 bases fitting TRBD1. V was clipped by 6 bases and J by 0 bases; unmatched bases: 6. CDR1 SGHRS and CDR2 YFSETQ come from the germline V gene. This CDR3 spans 15 amino acids.

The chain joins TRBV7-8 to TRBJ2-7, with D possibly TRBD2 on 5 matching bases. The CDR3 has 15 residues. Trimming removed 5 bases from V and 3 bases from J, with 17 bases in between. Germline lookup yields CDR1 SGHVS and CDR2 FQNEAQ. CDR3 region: CASSKEDGGLYEQYF. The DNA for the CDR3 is TGTGCCAGCAGCAAAGAGGACGGCGGGCTCTACGAGCAGTACTTC. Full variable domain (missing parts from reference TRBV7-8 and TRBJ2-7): GAGVSQSPRYKVAKRGQDVALRCDPISGHVSLFWYQQALGQGPEFLTYFQNEAQLDKSGLPSDRFFAERPEGSVSTLKIQRTQQEDSAVYLCASSKEDGGLYEQYFGPGTRLTVT.

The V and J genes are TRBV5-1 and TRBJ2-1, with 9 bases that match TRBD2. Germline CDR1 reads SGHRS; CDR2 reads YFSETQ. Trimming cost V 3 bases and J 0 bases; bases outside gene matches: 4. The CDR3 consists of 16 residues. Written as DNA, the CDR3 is TGCGCCAGCAGCTCGCTAGCGGGGAGCTCCTACAATGAGCAGTTCTTC. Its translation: CASSSLAGSSYNEQFF.